The 26 T cell receptor beta chains below come from one sample, sequenced in a study of lymphopenia after photon versus proton radiotherapy. The table came from immunoSEQ multiplex PCR; TCRdb's copy has only in-frame clones and leaves some out. The sample contains 60,000 or so clones, around 87% of which appear only once. This sample comprised peripheral blood, obtained from a patient treated with proton-based radiotherapy. The origin of the receptors is a man older than 75 with esophageal cancer.

This chain connects TRBV9 to TRBJ1-3; D remains ambiguous. The CDR3 contains 15 residues. V lost 3 bases, J lost 2 bases, and 12 bases lay in between. Looked up from germline, CDR1 is SGDLS and CDR2 is YYNGEE. The CDR3 nucleotides are TGTGCCAGCAGCGCGACGTCTGGGGCTGGAAACACCATATATTTT. Amino acid sequence: CASSATSGAGNTIYF.

The chain employs TRBV15 and TRBJ1-3, with D unclear. This CDR3 has 17 amino acids. Germline V gene sequence: CDR1 LNHNV, CDR2 YYDKDF (reference sequence). Trimming shortened V by 2 bases and J by 0 bases, and 14 bases separated the two germline ends. The CDR3 spells CATSRRGLSDSGNTIYF. The CDR3 DNA sequence: TGTGCCACCAGCAGACGCGGGCTTTCGGACTCTGGAAACACCATATATTTT. The full variable domain, with the rest looked up from reference TRBV15 and TRBJ1-3, is DAMVIQNPRYQVTQFGKPVTLSCSQTLNHNVMYWYQQKSSQAPKLLFHYYDKDFNNEADTPDNFQSRRPNTSFCFLDIRSPGLGDTAMYLCATSRRGLSDSGNTIYFGEGSWLTVV.

Notes on this clone: Germline is not matched at one junction end, which may reflect a read error. The V gene is TRBV6-1, the J gene TRBJ2-7; the D is unclear. Germline assignment: CDR1 MNHNS and CDR2 SASEGT. This CDR3 comprises 13 residues. The CDR3 DNA reads as TGTGCCAGCAGTGAAGCCTACGGCTACGGGCAGTACTTC. Protein: CASSEAYGYGQYF.

The genes are TRBV10-1 and TRBJ2-7; D is unresolved. The CDR3 is made up of 12 amino acids. Trimming shortened V by 3 bases and J by 8 bases, and 11 bases separated the two germline ends. CDR1 is WNHNN and CDR2 is SYGVQD in the germline V gene (reference sequence). The CDR3 is CASSDGPTQQYF. The CDR3 nucleotides read TGCGCCAGCAGTGATGGACCTACTCAGCAGTACTTC.

The rearrangement uses TRBV30 and TRBJ1-4; no clear D gene. Germline CDR1 reads GTSNPN; CDR2 reads SVGIG (reference sequence). The V end lost 2 bases, the J end lost 6 bases, and 10 bases lay between the germline ends. This CDR3 has 13 residues. The CDR3 DNA sequence: TGTGCCTGGAGTACCGGACCTCATGAAAAACTGTTTTTT. Its translation is CAWSTGPHEKLFF. Full variable domain (missing parts from reference TRBV30 and TRBJ1-4): SQTIHQWPATLVQPVGSPLSLECTVEGTSNPNLYWYRQAAGRGLQLLFYSVGIGQISSEVPQNLSASRPQDRQFILSSKKLLLSDSGFYLCAWSTGPHEKLFFGSGTQLSVL.

The gene calls are TRBV6-1 and TRBJ2-3; 10 bases match TRBD1. Germline V gene data show CDR1 as MNHNS and CDR2 as SASEGT. The V gene end was trimmed by 3 bases and the J gene end by 0 bases; junction bases not matched to a gene: 0. This CDR3 spans 15 amino acids. For the CDR3, the DNA is TGTGCCAGCAGTGAGGACAGGGGGAGCACAGATACGCAGTATTTT. It is translated as CASSEDRGSTDTQYF.

The chain links TRBV6-5 to TRBJ2-3, with TRBD2 matching 7 bases. Germline V gene lookup returns CDR1 MNHEY and CDR2 SVGAGI. The CDR3 extends over 15 amino acids. V gave up 6 bases and J gave up 0 bases; unmatched junction bases: 6. The DNA for the CDR3 is TGTGCCAGCAGACCGCTAGCGGCTAGCACAGATACGCAGTATTTT. Translating gives CASRPLAASTDTQYF.

The rearrangement joins TRBV19 to TRBJ2-7, with 7 bases identical to TRBD2. The germline gives CDR1 LNHDA, CDR2 SQIVND (reference sequence). CDR3 length: 15 amino acids. J gave up 7 bases and V 6 bases, and 15 bases lay outside the gene matches. The CDR3 region has the DNA TGTGCCAGTAGACCTCTGGGAGGGCCCGGACGGGAGCAGTACTTC. Translated, it gives CASRPLGGPGREQYF.

This sequence joins TRBV27 and TRBJ1-2; TRBD1 matches at 9 bases. Germline CDR1 reads MNHEY; CDR2 reads SMNVEV (reference sequence). The CDR3 loop spans 14 amino acids. V lost 4 bases, J lost 4 bases, and 4 bases stayed unmatched. Written as DNA, the CDR3 is TGTGCCAGCAGTTACAGGGGGCCAAGCTATGGCTACACCTTC. This gives the protein CASSYRGPSYGYTF.

This clone was recorded a few times. The V and J genes are TRBV7-6 and TRBJ1-1; D is uncertain. Germline loops: CDR1 SGHVS, CDR2 FNYEAQ. V gave up 6 bases and J gave up 1 base, with 12 bases separating them. This CDR3 comprises 14 residues. CDR3 in DNA: TGTGCCAGCAGTCCAACCTACTCGAACACTGAAGCTTTCTTT. It yields the protein CASSPTYSNTEAFF.

The chain carries TRBV5-6 and TRBJ1-2; unclear D gene. V dropped 4 bases and J dropped 5 bases, with 18 bases sitting between them. Germline V gives CDR1 SGHDT, CDR2 YYEEEE. CDR3 length: 15 amino acids. The chain's CDR3 is CASSLAGGGFYGYTF. In DNA form, the CDR3 reads TGTGCCAGCAGCCTGGCGGGCGGAGGATTTTATGGCTACACCTTC.

The V gene is TRBV19, the J gene TRBJ1-2; tentative D call: TRBD1 (6 bases). Trimming pared 2 bases from V and 4 bases from J, leaving 14 bases between. Germline CDR1 is LNHDA and CDR2 is SQIVND (reference sequence). The CDR3 has 15 residues. CDR3 sequence (DNA): TGTGCCAGTAGTATAAACAGCCGAGGGGGCTATGGCTACACCTTC. It translates to CASSINSRGGYGYTF.

This clone has just one count. This CDR3 is CASSFGTRGYTF. The CDR3 DNA reads as TGTGCCAGTAGTTTCGGGACTCGTGGCTACACCTTC. The J gene is TRBJ1-2, the V gene TRBV19; TRBD1 is a possible D gene (5 bases). CDR1 and CDR2 from the germline V gene are LNHDA and SQIVND (reference sequence). The V and J ends lost 5 bases and 7 bases respectively, with 11 bases between them. The CDR3 length is 12 residues. The full variable domain, completed using reference TRBV19 and TRBJ1-2, is DGGITQSPKYLFRKEGQNVTLSCEQNLNHDAMYWYRQDPGQGLRLIYYSQIVNDFQKGDIAEGYSVSREKKESFPLTVTSAQKNPTAFYLCASSFGTRGYTFGSGTRLTVV.

V gene TRBV11-2 combines with J gene TRBJ1-6, with D possibly being TRBD1 (5 bases). Per the germline V gene, CDR1 is SGHAT and CDR2 is FQNNGV. Trimming pared 6 bases from V and 12 bases from J, leaving 18 bases between. CDR3 length equals 14 residues. CDR3 coding DNA: TGTGCCAGCAGTCCCAATGGTCGGGGCAGACCCCTCCACTTT. This sequence encodes CASSPNGRGRPLHF.

V is TRBV6-5 and J is TRBJ2-7; no reliable D call. The germline CDR1 and CDR2 sequences are MNHEY and SVGAGI. V lost 6 bases and J 6 bases, leaving 15 bases between the germline ends. The CDR3 has 13 amino acids. CDR3 residues: CASSPAGFGEQYF. The CDR3 DNA reads TGTGCCAGCAGCCCCGCTGGGTTTGGCGAGCAGTACTTC.

This CDR3 reads CASSQPGQGRGREQYF. CDR3 sequence (DNA): TGTGCCAGCAGCCAACCCGGACAGGGAAGGGGTCGCGAGCAGTACTTC. The J gene is TRBJ2-7, the V gene TRBV7-6, with 8 positions matching TRBD1. Per the germline V gene, CDR1 is SGHVS and CDR2 is FNYEAQ. The J segment lost 6 bases and the V segment lost 5 bases, leaving 15 bases of the junction unmatched. The CDR3 extends over 16 amino acids.

The V gene is TRBV7-2, the J gene TRBJ2-7; 8 nucleotides line up with TRBD2. Trimming cost V 5 bases and J 4 bases; bases outside gene matches: 13. This CDR3 contains 16 residues. Per the germline V gene, CDR1 is SGHTA and CDR2 is FQGNSA. CDR3 in DNA: TGTGCCAGCAGCCCGCTGAAAAGCGGGAGTTCGTACGAGCAGTACTTC. This sequence encodes CASSPLKSGSSYEQYF.

The chain links TRBV11-2 to TRBJ2-3, with 7 bases aligning to TRBD2. With V trimmed by 5 bases and J by 2 bases, 16 bases remained unmatched. This CDR3 comprises 18 residues. The V gene's germline CDR1 is SGHAT and CDR2 FQNNGV. The CDR3, as DNA: TGTGCCAGCAGCCCCCAGGCTGGGGGAGGGCCGTCCACAGATACGCAGTATTTT. Encoded protein: CASSPQAGGGPSTDTQYF.

The rearrangement links TRBV28 to TRBJ1-3, with D unresolved. CDR1 and CDR2 from the germline V gene are MDHEN and SYDVKM. Trimming took off 7 bases at V and 5 bases at J, with 18 bases between the two ends. This CDR3 contains 15 residues. CDR3 nucleotide sequence: TGTGCCAGCATTGGTCGCTCCCACGGCAGAAACACCATATATTTT. It yields the protein CASIGRSHGRNTIYF.

The chain employs TRBV2 and TRBJ2-5; D is unclear. With 8 bases removed from V and 7 bases from J, the gap between germline ends came to 14 bases. CDR3 length: 12 residues. Germline CDR1 reads SNHLY; CDR2 reads FYNNEI. The CDR3 loop reads CASVYEPGTQYF. In DNA, the CDR3 is TGTGCCAGCGTATACGAACCAGGGACCCAGTACTTC.

V and J are TRBV14 and TRBJ2-1; 9 nucleotides line up with TRBD2. In germline, CDR1 is SGHDN, CDR2 FVKESK. The V gene end was trimmed by 0 bases and the J gene end by 4 bases; junction bases not matched to a gene: 7. This CDR3 comprises 17 residues. CDR3 protein: CASSQDRVAGVYNEQFF. CDR3 DNA: TGTGCCAGCAGCCAAGATCGGGTAGCGGGGGTTTACAATGAGCAGTTCTTC.

V is TRBV7-2 and J is TRBJ2-3; no firm D call. The V and J ends lost 0 bases and 5 bases respectively, with 6 bases between them. Germline lookup yields CDR1 SGHTA and CDR2 FQGNSA. CDR3 length: 13 amino acids. This chain's CDR3 is CASSLAWGDTQYF. The CDR3 bases are TGTGCCAGCAGCTTAGCGTGGGGAGATACGCAGTATTTT.

The chain recombines TRBV5-1 with TRBJ1-2; D is uncertain. Germline CDR1 and CDR2: SGHRS and YFSETQ. There are 14 residues in the CDR3. Trimming pared 1 base from V and 2 bases from J, leaving 9 bases between. The DNA for the CDR3 is TGCGCCAGCAGCTTGTCTGGGAAAAACTATGGCTACACCTTC. This sequence encodes CASSLSGKNYGYTF. Full variable domain (outside the CDR3, taken from reference TRBV5-1 and TRBJ1-2): KAGVTQTPRYLIKTRGQQVTLSCSPISGHRSVSWYQQTPGQGLQFLFEYFSETQRNKGNFPGRFSGRQFSNSRSEMNVSTLELGDSALYLCASSLSGKNYGYTFGSGTRLTVV.

The CDR3 DNA follows: TGTGCCTGGAACGTACCGGGGGAAAGAGAGACCCAGTACTTC. Its protein is CAWNVPGERETQYF. The chain carries TRBV30 and TRBJ2-5; D might be TRBD2 (6 bases). This CDR3 contains 14 residues. The germline V gene has CDR1 GTSNPN and CDR2 SVGIG (reference sequence). Trimming removed 4 bases at V and 4 bases at J, with 16 bases between.

The V call is TRBV9, the J call TRBJ2-1; 8 bases are shared with TRBD2. The CDR3 spans 16 residues. Germline V gene lookup returns CDR1 SGDLS and CDR2 YYNGEE. V dropped 4 bases and J dropped 2; count of bases not matched to a gene: 8. The CDR3 sequence is CASSSQAGATYNEQFF. The CDR3 DNA follows: TGTGCCAGCAGCTCCCAAGCGGGAGCAACCTACAATGAGCAGTTCTTC.

This clone occurred a few times. This chain joins TRBV28 and TRBJ2-7; unclear D gene. V was cut by 5 bases and J by 2 bases, with 13 bases left in between. The CDR3 consists of 14 residues. Germline V gives CDR1 MDHEN, CDR2 SYDVKM. Written as DNA, the CDR3 is TGTGCCAGCAGTCTCCCGATTAACACCTACGAGCAGTACTTC. It yields the protein CASSLPINTYEQYF. Variable domain in full (rest from reference TRBV28 and TRBJ2-7): DVKVTQSSRYLVKRTGEKVFLECVQDMDHENMFWYRQDPGLGLRLIYFSYDVKMKEKGDIPEGYSVSREKKERFSLILESASTNQTSMYLCASSLPINTYEQYFGPGTRLTVT.